This is a list of T cell receptor beta chains from one sample in a study of blood T cell repertoires in COVID-19. Method: immunoSEQ multiplex PCR; TCRdb's copy keeps in-frame clones and lacks some. The table has about 63,000 clones, about 80% seen once. Material: peripheral blood. Receptors were obtained from a human donor in a cohort sampled during active COVID-19. Each CDR3 is given with its conserved first and last residue. The D gene is left open where the match is weak. Only some rows state a clone size, as once, few, many or a class for expanded clones.

j_gene,d_gene,v_gene,abundance,CDR3aa,CDR3nt
TRBJ2-1,TRBD2,TRBV10-2,NA,CASRPTSGSWSEQFF,TGCGCCAGCAGACCTACTAGCGGGAGCTGGAGTGAGCAGTTCTTC
TRBJ2-7,NA,TRBV9,NA,CASSASSTVVYEQYF,TGTGCCAGCAGCGCATCCTCGACAGTGGTATACGAGCAGTACTTC
TRBJ2-5,TRBD1,TRBV7-2,NA,CASSQGQGAGETQYF,TGTGCCAGCAGCCAGGGACAGGGGGCCGGTGAGACCCAGTACTTC
TRBJ2-5,NA,TRBV27,NA,CASSLLGAGETQYF,TGTGCCAGCAGTTTATTGGGGGCTGGGGAGACCCAGTACTTC
TRBJ1-5,NA,TRBV5-6,NA,CASSEQGWGNQPQHF,TGTGCCAGCAGTGAGCAGGGGTGGGGCAATCAGCCCCAGCATTTT
TRBJ2-6,NA,TRBV6-1,NA,CASSEQYTGANVLTF,TGTGCCAGCAGTGAACAATACACGGGGGCCAACGTCCTGACTTTC
TRBJ1-2,TRBD1,TRBV5-4,few,CASSRTGSPGYTF,TGTGCCAGCAGCCGGACAGGGTCTCCCGGCTACACCTTC
TRBJ1-1,NA,TRBV4-2,NA,CASSPDTEMNTEAFF,TGTGCCAGCAGCCCGGACACGGAAATGAACACTGAAGCTTTCTTT
TRBJ2-7,TRBD2,TRBV6-5,NA,CASTFVVASGYEQYF,TGTGCCAGCACCTTCGTGGTGGCTAGCGGGTACGAGCAGTACTTC
TRBJ2-1,NA,TRBV5-8,NA,CASSPGFPSYNEQFF,TGTGCCAGCAGTCCGGGGTTCCCCTCCTACAATGAGCAGTTCTTC
TRBJ2-6,NA,TRBV5-5,medium-sized,CASSLGQAGANVLTF,TGTGCCAGCAGCTTGGGCCAGGCCGGGGCCAACGTCCTGACTTTC
TRBJ2-6,NA,TRBV3-1/TRBV3-2,NA,CASSQTAYLGANVLTF,TGTGCCAGCAGCCAGACAGCGTATCTCGGGGCCAACGTCCTGACTTTC
TRBJ2-7,NA,TRBV28,NA,CASSPTSAFYEQYF,TGTGCCAGCAGCCCCACTAGTGCCTTCTACGAGCAGTACTTC
TRBJ2-3,NA,TRBV25-1,NA,CASSEGADGTDTQYF,TGTGCCAGCAGTGAGGGGGCGGACGGCACAGATACGCAGTATTTT
TRBJ1-2,NA,TRBV6-2/TRBV6-3,NA,CASSYQYGYTF,TGTGCCAGCAGTTACCAATATGGCTACACCTTC
TRBJ2-1,TRBD2,TRBV5-1,NA,CASKKQDGRSGAYNEQFF,TGCGCCAGCAAGAAGCAAGATGGGCGGAGCGGGGCCTACAATGAGCAGTTCTTC
TRBJ2-7,TRBD2,TRBV5-5,NA,CASSFTSGTYEQYF,TGTGCCAGCAGCTTCACTAGCGGTACCTACGAGCAGTACTTC
TRBJ1-1,NA,TRBV10-2,few,CASVSGNDTEAFF,TGCGCCAGCGTGTCAGGGAACGACACTGAAGCTTTCTTT
TRBJ1-1,TRBD1,TRBV30,NA,CAWRDPGGGTEAFF,TGTGCCTGGAGAGACCCAGGGGGAGGAACTGAAGCTTTCTTT
TRBJ2-7,TRBD1,TRBV19,few,CASSGTGEHEQYF,TGTGCCAGTAGTGGGACAGGGGAGCACGAGCAGTACTTC
TRBJ1-2,NA,TRBV27,NA,CASRTGTFFGYTF,TGTGCCAGCAGAACAGGGACGTTCTTCGGCTACACCTTC
TRBJ2-7,NA,TRBV29-1,few,CSVAFASYEQYF,TGCAGCGTTGCGTTTGCGTCCTACGAGCAGTACTTC
TRBJ2-3,TRBD2,TRBV5-1,few,CASSLTAGGPTDTQYF,TGCGCCAGCAGCCTAACAGCGGGAGGGCCCACAGATACGCAGTATTTT
TRBJ1-5,TRBD1,TRBV19,NA,CASRPTGGNQPQHF,TGTGCCAGTAGACCGACAGGGGGGAATCAGCCCCAGCATTTT
TRBJ2-1,NA,TRBV11-3,NA,CASSQRSGRGSYNEQFF,TGTGCCAGCAGCCAAAGGAGCGGCCGGGGAAGCTACAATGAGCAGTTCTTC
TRBJ1-4,NA,TRBV5-1,NA,CASSLASDLGEKLFF,TGCGCCAGCAGCTTGGCTTCGGACTTAGGTGAAAAACTGTTTTTT
TRBJ2-7,NA,TRBV19,NA,CATQGYHEQYF,TGTGCCACCCAGGGATACCACGAGCAGTACTTC
TRBJ1-1,NA,TRBV11-3,NA,CASSWPGRTEAFF,TGTGCCAGCAGCTGGCCAGGGCGAACTGAAGCTTTCTTT
TRBJ1-1,NA,TRBV5-6,NA,CASSWQVDTEAFF,TGTGCCAGCAGCTGGCAGGTGGACACTGAAGCTTTCTTT
TRBJ2-7,NA,TRBV6-5,NA,CASRKDIFYEQYF,TGTGCCAGCCGCAAGGACATATTCTACGAGCAGTACTTC
TRBJ2-7,NA,TRBV3-1/TRBV3-2,NA,CASSRADSSYEQYF,TGTGCCAGCAGCCGGGCGGACTCCTCCTACGAGCAGTACTTC
TRBJ2-7,NA,TRBV7-2,few,CASSAAGGFTYEQYF,TGTGCCAGCAGCGCCGCCGGGGGTTTCACCTACGAGCAGTACTTC